Below are 17 T cell receptor beta chains sequenced from a single sample in a study of blood T cell repertoires in COVID-19. Method: immunoSEQ multiplex PCR; TCRdb's copy keeps in-frame clones and lacks some. The table includes 250,000 to 350,000 clones, approximately 84% detected once. Sequenced sample: peripheral blood. The receptors here all came from a woman under 40 who had recovered from COVID-19.

This chain connects TRBV11-2 to TRBJ1-2; 9 bases are a match to TRBD1. The CDR3 has 17 residues. V trimming: 3 bases; J trimming: 8 bases; junction bases outside the gene matches: 16. The germline V gene encodes CDR1 SGHAT and CDR2 FQNNGV. CDR3 sequence (DNA): TGTGCCAGCAGCTTTACTCCGGGACAGGGATTAACAGGGGGCTACACCTTC. Its protein product is CASSFTPGQGLTGGYTF.

V gene TRBV21-1 combines with J gene TRBJ1-5; TRBD1 was called by the table and not checked on the DNA. TRBV21-1 has pseudogene status. The CDR3 is 17 residues long. DNA of the CDR3: TGTGCCAGCAGCAAAGTAAGGGGGTGTAGGTTTTATCAGCCCCAGCATTTT. Protein sequence: CASSKVRGCRFYQPQHF.

V and J are TRBV4-1 and TRBJ2-7, with D perhaps matching TRBD2 (6 bases). In germline, CDR1 is MGHRA, CDR2 YSYEKL. The CDR3 loop spans 14 amino acids. Trimming shortened V by 3 bases and J by 2 bases, and 11 bases separated the two germline ends. CDR3 DNA sequence: TGCGCCAGCAGCCAGCGGGAAGTGACCTACGAGCAGTACTTC. Translation gives CASSQREVTYEQYF.

The chain employs TRBV2 and TRBJ2-3, with 7 positions matching TRBD1. There are 14 residues in the CDR3. CDR1 SNHLY and CDR2 FYNNEI come from the germline V gene. Germline trimming cut 6 bases from V and 6 bases from J; bases unmatched to any gene: 9. CDR3 DNA sequence: TGTGCCAGCAGATTAGACAGGGTAGAGGATACGCAGTATTTT. It is translated as CASRLDRVEDTQYF.

The V and J genes are TRBV19 and TRBJ1-5, with 9 bases lining up with TRBD1. V dropped 6 bases and J dropped 4; count of bases not matched to a gene: 7. The CDR3 sequence is 15 residues long. Germline-derived CDR1 and CDR2 are LNHDA and SQIVND (reference sequence). The CDR3 here is CASSLTGGGNQPQHF. The CDR3, as DNA: TGTGCCAGTAGCCTGACAGGGGGTGGAAATCAGCCCCAGCATTTT.

The chain couples TRBV4-1 to TRBJ1-1; D gene uncertain. Trimming cost V 4 bases and J 2 bases, with 11 bases left between them. CDR1 MGHRA and CDR2 YSYEKL come from the germline V gene. The CDR3 consists of 14 residues. The chain's CDR3 is CASSPGTDNTEAFF. CDR3 DNA: TGCGCCAGCAGCCCCGGCACAGATAACACTGAAGCTTTCTTT.

Of note for this clone: Other DNA sequences in the same sample also yield this CDR3. This rearrangement joins TRBV7-9 to TRBJ2-1, with TRBD1 matching 8 bases. Unmatched junction bases numbered 2, after V lost 0 bases and J lost 4 bases. The germline V gene has CDR1 SEHNR and CDR2 FQNEAQ (reference sequence). The CDR3 runs 15 residues. The DNA of the CDR3 is TGTGCCAGCAGCTTAGCCCAGGGGGCTTACAATGAGCAGTTCTTC. The encoded protein is CASSLAQGAYNEQFF.

This sequence joins TRBV11-3 and TRBJ2-3, with D tentatively TRBD2 (6 bases). Trimming removed 5 bases at V and 0 bases at J, with 12 bases between. The germline V gene has CDR1 SGHNT and CDR2 YENEEA. The CDR3 has 15 amino acids. CDR3: CASSHFGGSTDTQYF. CDR3 nucleotide sequence: TGTGCCAGCAGCCACTTTGGGGGGAGCACAGATACGCAGTATTTT.

The chain has TRBV6-5 and TRBJ1-1, with D uncertain. CDR1 and CDR2 from the germline V gene are MNHEY and SVGAGI. The CDR3 spans 14 residues. V was cut by 4 bases and J by 10 bases, with 19 bases left in between. This CDR3 reads CASSSRSESSGAFF. DNA of the CDR3: TGTGCCAGCAGTTCTCGTTCAGAATCCAGTGGAGCTTTCTTT.

The chain links TRBV7-8 to TRBJ1-2, with D possibly TRBD1 on 5 matching bases. The CDR3 runs to 12 residues. From germline, CDR1 is SGHVS and CDR2 FQNEAQ. The V end lost 5 bases, the J end lost 7 bases, and 11 bases lay between the germline ends. The CDR3 DNA reads as TGTGCCAGCAGCCGTCGACAGACTGGCTACACCTTC. Its translation is CASSRRQTGYTF.

The J gene is TRBJ2-5, the V gene TRBV3-1 (or the pseudogene TRBV3-2); TRBD2 agrees at 7 bases. V lost 2 bases and J lost 2; bases outside the gene matches: 8. Germline values: CDR1 LGHDT, CDR2 YNNKEL (reference sequence). This CDR3 is built from 16 residues. The CDR3 here is CASSQTGGKIQETQYF. For the CDR3, the DNA is TGTGCCAGCAGCCAAACGGGGGGAAAGATTCAAGAGACCCAGTACTTC.

The table lists this clone with a count of one. V gene TRBV27 combines with J gene TRBJ1-5; TRBD1 agrees at 7 bases. After removal of 5 bases from V and 6 bases from J, the junction contained 4 bases not matched to a gene. CDR1 is MNHEY, CDR2 SMNVEV, per germline (reference sequence). This CDR3 has 13 amino acids. The CDR3 region has the DNA TGTGCCAGCAGTCCTAAGGGGGCTCAGCCCCAGCATTTT. As protein: CASSPKGAQPQHF.

The chain carries TRBV27 and TRBJ2-1; TRBD2 aligns across 11 bases. Trimming removed 3 bases from V and 6 bases from J; junction bases left unmatched: 10. This CDR3 has 17 amino acids. From germline, CDR1 is MNHEY and CDR2 SMNVEV (reference sequence). For the CDR3, the DNA is TGTGCCAGCAGTTTCCCCCAACTAGCGGGAGTTATCAATGAGCAGTTCTTC. This translates into CASSFPQLAGVINEQFF.

The chain combines TRBV4-1 with TRBJ1-2; possible D gene TRBD1, 5 bases. V was cut by 1 base and J by 3 bases, with 9 bases left in between. The germline V gene has CDR1 MGHRA and CDR2 YSYEKL. CDR3 length: 14 amino acids. CDR3 coding DNA: TGCGCCAGCAGCCAAGTCCAACAGGACTATGGCTACACCTTC. Protein product: CASSQVQQDYGYTF.

The chain is built from TRBV5-1 and TRBJ2-1, with a tentative D call TRBD2 (6 bases). Germline CDR1 reads SGHRS; CDR2 reads YFSETQ. V lost 3 bases and J 6 bases, leaving 13 bases between the germline ends. The CDR3 consists of 14 residues. CDR3 nucleotides: TGCGCCAGCAGCTCCGGAGGGCCGAGCAATGAGCAGTTCTTC. Translating it yields CASSSGGPSNEQFF. Supplemented by reference TRBV5-1 and TRBJ2-1, the full variable domain reads KAGVTQTPRYLIKTRGQQVTLSCSPISGHRSVSWYQQTPGQGLQFLFEYFSETQRNKGNFPGRFSGRQFSNSRSEMNVSTLELGDSALYLCASSSGGPSNEQFFGPGTRLTVL.

V is TRBV24-1 and J is TRBJ2-7, with 7 bases identical to TRBD2. Germline V gene data show CDR1 as KGHDR and CDR2 as SFDVKD. V shed 7 bases and J 3 bases; nucleotides not matched to a gene: 8. The CDR3 consists of 14 residues. CDR3 nucleotide sequence: TGTGCCACCAGCGCTAGCGGCGGGGGCTACGAGCAGTACTTC. Residues: CATSASGGGYEQYF.

This clone was seen only once. CDR3 coding DNA: TGTGCCAGCAGCCAAGAGGAGGGGGCGATTGGCCTTGGCAAAAACATTCAGTACTTC. This gives the protein CASSQEEGAIGLGKNIQYF. The chain couples TRBV4-2 to TRBJ2-4, with D perhaps matching TRBD1 (7 bases). Deletions cut 0 bases from V and 3 bases from J, with 21 bases between. Germline V gives CDR1 LGHNA, CDR2 YNFKEQ. This CDR3 spans 19 amino acids.